The 31 T cell receptor beta chains listed next were all sequenced from one sample in a study of blood T cell repertoires in COVID-19. Generated by immunoSEQ multiplex PCR, the TCRdb table keeps only in-frame clones and is missing some. This sample carries about 85,000 clones, approximately 80% of them seen once, and the ten largest clones take about 12%. Specimen: peripheral blood. These receptors all come from a human donor in a cohort sampled during active COVID-19.

As DNA, the CDR3 is TGCAGCGTCCGGACTAGCGGGGGGGCCTCAAACATTCAGTACTTC. Amino acids: CSVRTSGGASNIQYF. The chain links TRBV29-1 to TRBJ2-4; 15 bases match TRBD2. This CDR3 region has 15 residues. Germline V CDR1 and CDR2: SQVTM, ANQGSEA. V lost 6 bases, J lost 6 bases, and 6 bases stayed unmatched.

This chain links TRBV11-2 with TRBJ1-2; 7 bases line up with TRBD1. CDR1 is SGHAT and CDR2 is FQNNGV in the germline V gene. This CDR3 is 13 amino acids long. V lost 5 bases, J lost 5 bases, and 5 bases stayed unmatched. The CDR3 DNA sequence: TGTGCCAGCAGCCCTGACAGGGAGTATGGCTACACCTTC. Protein sequence: CASSPDREYGYTF.

The chain combines TRBV2 with TRBJ2-5; a weak D match, TRBD2 (5 bases). Per the germline V gene, CDR1 is SNHLY and CDR2 is FYNNEI. The V and J ends lost 8 bases and 3 bases respectively, with 16 bases between them. There are 14 residues in the CDR3. CDR3 in amino acids: CASSRRVAEETQYF. CDR3 in DNA: TGTGCCAGCTCCCGGCGGGTGGCAGAAGAGACCCAGTACTTC.

The J gene is TRBJ1-5, the V gene TRBV19; D might be TRBD1 (6 bases). Trimming left V 5 bases short and J 7 bases short, with 18 bases between. Germline V lookup: CDR1 LNHDA, CDR2 SQIVND (reference sequence). The CDR3 is 15 amino acids. The CDR3 loop is CASSSDRPGRQPQHF. The CDR3 DNA sequence: TGTGCCAGTAGTTCCGACAGGCCGGGGAGACAGCCCCAGCATTTT.

This chain uses TRBV19 with TRBJ1-1; a weak D match, TRBD1 (6 bases). Germline CDR1 is LNHDA and CDR2 is SQIVND (reference sequence). Trimming cost V 3 bases and J 6 bases, with 14 bases left between them. The CDR3 has 14 amino acids. The CDR3 here is CASSMWGGRAEAFF. The DNA of the CDR3 is TGTGCCAGTAGTATGTGGGGGGGCCGTGCTGAAGCTTTCTTT.

The chain employs TRBV19 and TRBJ1-4; D is unclear. The CDR3 has 14 amino acids. Germline V gene sequence: CDR1 LNHDA, CDR2 SQIVND (reference sequence). Trimming shortened V by 5 bases and J by 0 bases, and 7 bases separated the two germline ends. This CDR3 reads CASSFRATNEKLFF. The CDR3 region has the DNA TGTGCCAGTAGTTTTCGAGCAACTAATGAAAAACTGTTTTTT.

The CDR3: CASSSGANTGELFF. The CDR3 DNA sequence: TGCGCCAGCAGTAGCGGGGCGAACACCGGGGAGCTGTTTTTT. This rearrangement joins TRBV10-2 to TRBJ2-2; 7 bases match TRBD2. From germline, CDR1 is WSHSY and CDR2 SAAADI. The CDR3 runs to 14 residues. The V and J ends lost 5 bases and 0 bases, in that order; junction bases with no gene match: 0.

The chain employs TRBV7-9 and TRBJ2-4; TRBD2 is a possible D gene (6 bases). This CDR3 has 16 residues. V lost 7 bases, J lost 0 bases, and 16 bases lay in between. Germline V gene data show CDR1 as SEHNR and CDR2 as FQNEAQ (reference sequence). CDR3 sequence: CASTYLSGLAKNIQYF. In DNA, the CDR3 is TGTGCCAGCACCTACCTTAGCGGCCTAGCCAAAAACATTCAGTACTTC.

The J gene is TRBJ2-7, the V gene TRBV21-1; the table's D call, TRBD2, has no DNA check behind it. TRBV21-1 is classified as a pseudogene. The length of the CDR3 is 13 residues. The CDR3 nucleotides read TGTGCCAGAGGGACGGGGGGCTGGGGGGAGCAGTACTTC. Translated: CARGTGGWGEQYF.

The CDR3 DNA sequence: TGTGCCTGGAAATCGGGACAAACGATCAGCAATCAGCCCCAGCATTTT. This translates into CAWKSGQTISNQPQHF. The chain carries TRBV30 and TRBJ1-5; D might be TRBD1 (6 bases). V dropped 4 bases and J dropped 1 base, with 17 bases sitting between them. CDR3 length: 16 residues. In germline, CDR1 is GTSNPN, CDR2 SVGIG (reference sequence).

The V and J genes are TRBV27 and TRBJ2-1; tentative D call: TRBD2 (5 bases). This CDR3 has 15 amino acids. V gave up 3 bases and J gave up 2 bases, with 11 bases separating them. Germline CDR1 is MNHEY and CDR2 is SMNVEV (reference sequence). The CDR3 is CASSLGEAAYNEQFF. The CDR3 bases are TGTGCCAGCAGTTTGGGAGAGGCCGCCTACAATGAGCAGTTCTTC.

This chain connects TRBV7-2 to TRBJ2-2; the match to TRBD2 covers 10 bases. V was clipped by 5 bases and J by 4 bases; unmatched bases: 7. This CDR3 has 16 residues. Looked up from germline, CDR1 is SGHTA and CDR2 is FQGNSA. The DNA for the CDR3 is TGTGCCAGCAGCCCGAGCGGGGGGGCTCGCACCGGGGAGCTGTTTTTT. It encodes CASSPSGGARTGELFF.

This chain connects TRBV30 to TRBJ2-4; 12 bases map to TRBD1. Germline trimming cut 2 bases from V and 2 bases from J; bases unmatched to any gene: 13. Germline lookup yields CDR1 GTSNPN and CDR2 SVGIG (reference sequence). The CDR3 extends over 19 amino acids. For the CDR3, the DNA is TGTGCCTGGAGTCGGGACAGGGGGCGGCAGCGGGGCCCCAAAAACATTCAGTACTTC. Its translation is CAWSRDRGRQRGPKNIQYF.

Here the CDR3 DNA reads TGTGCCAGCAGCTTAGCGCAGAGTGGAGCGGGGCACACAGATACGCAGTATTTT. Translation gives CASSLAQSGAGHTDTQYF. J is TRBJ2-3 and V is TRBV7-2; the match to TRBD2 covers 7 bases. The CDR3 is 18 amino acids. Germline CDR1 and CDR2: SGHTA and FQGNSA. The V gene end was trimmed by 0 bases and the J gene end by 2 bases; junction bases not matched to a gene: 11.

This chain connects TRBV5-1 to TRBJ1-6, with D possibly TRBD1 on 5 matching bases. Germline lookup yields CDR1 SGHRS and CDR2 YFSETQ. CDR3 length: 15 residues. V lost 1 base and J 7 bases, leaving 12 bases between the germline ends. In DNA, the CDR3 is TGCGCCAGCAGCTTGCGGCCAGGGCAGAATTCACCCCTCCACTTT. The encoded protein is CASSLRPGQNSPLHF.

This clone was observed a few times. The V call is TRBV7-3, the J call TRBJ1-1; possibly TRBD1 for D (6 bases). The germline V gene encodes CDR1 SGHTA and CDR2 FQGTGA. Trimming removed 2 bases at V and 1 base at J, with 14 bases between. This CDR3 is 16 amino acids long. CDR3 protein: CASSLLGGQRNTEAFF. DNA of the CDR3: TGTGCCAGCAGCTTACTCGGGGGGCAACGGAACACTGAAGCTTTCTTT.

V is TRBV6-5 and J is TRBJ2-6; 7 bases match TRBD1. The V gene's germline CDR1 is MNHEY and CDR2 SVGAGI. This CDR3 contains 15 residues. V dropped 7 bases and J dropped 2; count of bases not matched to a gene: 5. The CDR3 region is CASMTGSAGANVLTF. CDR3 sequence (DNA): TGTGCCAGCATGACAGGGTCGGCTGGGGCCAACGTCCTGACTTTC.

This clone was observed once. J is TRBJ2-1 and V is TRBV5-1; a weak D match, TRBD2 (6 bases). Germline V gene sequence: CDR1 SGHRS, CDR2 YFSETQ. The CDR3 totals 15 residues. V gave up 4 bases and J gave up 0 bases, with 11 bases separating them. In DNA, the CDR3 is TGCGCCAGCAGCGCAAGGGAGGTCTCCTACAATGAGCAGTTCTTC. Protein sequence: CASSAREVSYNEQFF. The variable domain in full, with the rest retrieved from reference TRBV5-1 and TRBJ2-1, is KAGVTQTPRYLIKTRGQQVTLSCSPISGHRSVSWYQQTPGQGLQFLFEYFSETQRNKGNFPGRFSGRQFSNSRSEMNVSTLELGDSALYLCASSAREVSYNEQFFGPGTRLTVL.

Only one count was recorded for this clone. The rearrangement links TRBV14 to TRBJ1-2, with D uncertain. The V and J ends lost 3 bases and 0 bases respectively, with 5 bases between them. The CDR3 has 13 residues. Looked up from germline, CDR1 is SGHDN and CDR2 is FVKESK. The CDR3 nucleotides read TGTGCCAGCAGCCACCAGGCTAACTATGGCTACACCTTC. Amino acids: CASSHQANYGYTF.

This clone showed up just a few times. The rearrangement joins TRBV6-5 to TRBJ1-1; D is perhaps TRBD1 (6 bases). Germline V gives CDR1 MNHEY, CDR2 SVGAGI. The CDR3 runs 14 residues. Trimming stripped 6 bases from V and 2 bases from J, with 13 bases between. The CDR3 loop reads CASRLQGFNTEAFF. DNA of the CDR3: TGTGCCAGCAGATTACAGGGTTTTAACACTGAAGCTTTCTTT.

The chain uses TRBV5-6 and TRBJ2-5; a weak D match, TRBD2 (6 bases). The V and J ends lost 0 bases and 5 bases respectively, with 17 bases between them. Germline CDR1 is SGHDT and CDR2 is YYEEEE. The CDR3 runs to 16 residues. CDR3 DNA sequence: TGTGCCAGCAGCTTGGAGCTGAGCGGGCGAGGGGAGACCCAGTACTTC. Translation gives CASSLELSGRGETQYF. The variable domain in full, completed from reference TRBV5-6 and TRBJ2-5, reads DAGVTQSPTHLIKTRGQQVTLRCSPKSGHDTVSWYQQALGQGPQFIFQYYEEEERQRGNFPDRFSGHQFPNYSSELNVNALLLGDSALYLCASSLELSGRGETQYFGPGTRLLVL.

A single count supports this clone. The same CDR3 arises from other DNA sequences in this sample as well. The chain has TRBV11-2 and TRBJ1-1; D gene ambiguous. The CDR3 contains 14 residues. V was clipped by 1 base and J by 0 bases, with 6 bases between them. Germline V gene lookup returns CDR1 SGHAT and CDR2 FQNNGV. The CDR3 nucleotides are TGTGCCAGCAGCTTAGGATCGGTGAACACTGAAGCTTTCTTT. Translation gives CASSLGSVNTEAFF.

A single count supports this clone. The rearrangement joins TRBV11-2 to TRBJ2-7; 7 positions match TRBD2. Per germline, CDR1 SGHAT and CDR2 FQNNGV. The CDR3 has 16 residues. The V and J ends lost 5 bases and 2 bases, in that order; junction bases with no gene match: 12. The CDR3 protein is CASSLPAAGEPYEQYF. Here the CDR3 DNA reads TGTGCCAGCAGCCTCCCCGCGGCGGGGGAACCCTACGAGCAGTACTTC.

This chain links TRBV6-2 or TRBV6-3 with TRBJ2-1, with 14 nucleotides matching TRBD2. The CDR3 totals 18 residues. With V trimmed by 5 bases and J by 9 bases, 15 bases remained unmatched. CDR1 is MNHEY and CDR2 is SVGEGT in the germline V gene. The DNA for the CDR3 is TGTGCCAGCAGTGCAACCCTCCGACTAGCGGGGGGGCGTACTGAGCAGTTCTTC. Translated: CASSATLRLAGGRTEQFF.

The chain employs TRBV11-2 and TRBJ2-7; D gene ambiguous. The V end was cut by 5 bases, the J end by 6 bases, with 11 bases between. CDR1 is SGHAT and CDR2 is FQNNGV in the germline V gene. The CDR3 runs 12 residues. CDR3 region: CASSQSKSEQYF. The CDR3 DNA is TGTGCCAGCAGCCAAAGCAAGAGCGAGCAGTACTTC.

This chain connects TRBV6-5 to TRBJ1-1; a possible D gene is TRBD1 (5 bases). Trimming left V 8 bases short and J 4 bases short, with 17 bases between. CDR3 length equals 14 residues. Germline V gene lookup returns CDR1 MNHEY and CDR2 SVGAGI. CDR3 sequence (DNA): TGTGCCAGCCTCAAAAGGGGCTTGAGCACTGAAGCTTTCTTT. It translates to CASLKRGLSTEAFF.

This chain links TRBV19 with TRBJ2-1; TRBD2 matches 8 bases. Germline trimming cut 1 base from V and 15 bases from J; bases unmatched to any gene: 8. CDR1 and CDR2 (germline): LNHDA, SQIVND (reference sequence). The CDR3 is 13 amino acids. The CDR3 here is CASSIGQAGVRFF. CDR3 coding DNA: TGTGCCAGTAGTATAGGCCAAGCGGGGGTGCGGTTCTTC. The entire variable domain, with the rest obtained from reference TRBV19 and TRBJ2-1, is as follows: DGGITQSPKYLFRKEGQNVTLSCEQNLNHDAMYWYRQDPGQGLRLIYYSQIVNDFQKGDIAEGYSVSREKKESFPLTVTSAQKNPTAFYLCASSIGQAGVRFFGPGTRLTVL.

V gene TRBV28 combines with J gene TRBJ1-1; 9 bases match TRBD1. J lost 1 base, V lost 4 bases, and 7 bases had no gene match. The CDR3 has 16 residues. Germline CDR1 and CDR2: MDHEN and SYDVKM. CDR3 in DNA: TGTGCCAGCAGTTACGGACAGGGGATTACGAACACTGAAGCTTTCTTT. This translates into CASSYGQGITNTEAFF.

V and J are TRBV5-1 and TRBJ2-5; 7 positions agree with TRBD1. CDR3 length: 15 amino acids. Germline V lookup: CDR1 SGHRS, CDR2 YFSETQ. Trimming removed 4 bases from V and 2 bases from J; junction bases left unmatched: 8. The CDR3 reads CASSPTTGDQETQYF. The DNA for the CDR3 is TGCGCCAGCAGCCCGACTACAGGGGATCAAGAGACCCAGTACTTC.

This chain links TRBV9 with TRBJ1-3; tentatively, D is TRBD1 (5 bases). In germline, CDR1 is SGDLS, CDR2 YYNGEE. The CDR3 is 14 amino acids. Trimming pared 4 bases from V and 0 bases from J, leaving 8 bases between. The CDR3 nucleotides are TGTGCCAGCAGCATCGACAGCTCTGGAAACACCATATATTTT. Amino acids: CASSIDSSGNTIYF.

V gene TRBV9 combines with J gene TRBJ1-2, with 8 bases identical to TRBD1. Germline CDR1 is SGDLS and CDR2 is YYNGEE. Unmatched junction bases numbered 13, after V lost 5 bases and J lost 7 bases. There are 15 residues in the CDR3. The CDR3 loop reads CASSQGQGRLTGYTF. DNA for the CDR3: TGTGCCAGCAGTCAAGGACAGGGAAGACTTACTGGCTACACCTTC.